The rows below give T cell receptor beta chains drawn from one sample of a study of cytomegalovirus exposure and HLA in healthy donors. Libraries were prepared by immunoSEQ multiplex PCR; TCRdb keeps only in-frame clonotypes and omits some of them. The table has 70,000 to 95,000 clones, around three quarters seen once. The sequenced material came from PBMCs. The receptor source for this set is a male donor in good health and CMV-seronegative. The CDR3 runs from the conserved cysteine through the conserved F or W. A D gene is named only where the DNA matches it firmly. The size of a clone is reported for some rows only, either as once, few or many, or as a class for expanded clones.

NA	TRBV7-3	TRBJ1-1	NA	CASSLSGGGNTEAFF	TGTGCCAGCAGCTTAAGTGGGGGGGGGAACACTGAAGCTTTCTTT
TRBD1	TRBV5-1	TRBJ1-2	once	CASSPGQGVIGGANYGYTF	TGCGCCAGCAGCCCGGGACAGGGCGTAATTGGAGGGGCTAACTATGGCTACACCTTC
NA	TRBV30	TRBJ2-7	NA	CAWSVRGEQYF	TGTGCCTGGAGTGTCAGGGGCGAGCAGTACTTC
NA	TRBV5-1	TRBJ2-1	few	CASSLATDNEQFF	TGCGCCAGCAGCTTGGCTACGGACAATGAGCAGTTCTTC
NA	TRBV5-1	TRBJ2-7	NA	CASSLRPRAGSFDEQYF	TGCGCCAGCAGCTTGCGGCCCCGGGCGGGATCCTTCGACGAGCAGTACTTC
TRBD1	TRBV19	TRBJ2-7	few	CASRPGQGVYEQYF	TGTGCCAGTAGGCCGGGACAGGGGGTCTACGAGCAGTACTTC
NA	TRBV5-6	TRBJ1-1	NA	CASSLDPGTRAEAFF	TGTGCCAGCAGCTTGGATCCGGGGACTAGAGCTGAAGCTTTCTTT
NA	TRBV28	TRBJ1-5	NA	CASSFWASNSNQPQHF	TGTGCCAGCAGTTTTTGGGCGTCTAATAGCAATCAGCCCCAGCATTTT
TRBD1	TRBV2	TRBJ1-1	NA	CASSGGQGVVNTEAFF	TGTGCCAGCAGTGGGGGACAGGGAGTAGTGAACACTGAAGCTTTCTTT
NA	TRBV20-1	TRBJ2-4	NA	CSGSPFDIQYF	TGCAGTGGTAGCCCGTTCGACATTCAGTACTTC
NA	TRBV10-3	TRBJ1-3	NA	CAIAVGADGNTIYF	TGTGCCATCGCCGTTGGGGCGGACGGAAACACCATATATTTT
NA	TRBV5-4	TRBJ1-1	NA	CASSSSLRTEAFF	TGTGCCAGCAGCTCCTCCCTACGGACTGAAGCTTTCTTT
NA	TRBV7-6	TRBJ2-2	NA	CASSPSVNTGELFF	TGTGCCAGCAGCCCCTCAGTGAACACCGGGGAGCTGTTTTTT
TRBD1	TRBV19	TRBJ1-1	NA	CASSNRGNTEAFF	TGTGCCAGTAGTAACAGGGGAAACACTGAAGCTTTCTTT
TRBD1	TRBV4-3	TRBJ2-7	NA	CASSQAHRGTGEQYF	TGCGCCAGCAGCCAAGCTCACAGGGGGACCGGGGAGCAGTACTTC
NA	TRBV4-2	TRBJ2-3	NA	CASSQDPGTSLRKQYF	TGTGCCAGCAGCCAAGACCCCGGGACTTCCCTCCGAAAGCAGTATTTT
TRBD1	TRBV29-1	TRBJ1-2	NA	CSVVLTGKGYGYTF	TGCAGCGTAGTTCTGACAGGGAAGGGATATGGCTACACCTTC
NA	TRBV25-1	TRBJ1-4	NA	CASSLGRSSRNEKLFF	TGTGCCAGCAGTTTGGGCAGATCAAGCCGTAATGAAAAACTGTTTTTT
NA	TRBV19	TRBJ2-1	once	CASSIAQNNEQFF	TGTGCCAGTAGTATAGCACAGAACAATGAGCAGTTCTTC
TRBD2	TRBV6-6	TRBJ2-2	NA	CASRGEGLTTGELFF	TGTGCCAGCCGGGGGGAGGGACTCACAACCGGGGAGCTGTTTTTT
NA	TRBV7-3	TRBJ1-1	NA	CASSGGGMSTEAFF	TGTGCCAGCAGCGGTGGTGGTATGAGCACTGAAGCTTTCTTT
TRBD1	TRBV2	TRBJ2-1	NA	CASSLADRDFYNEQFF	TGTGCCAGCAGTTTAGCGGACAGGGATTTCTACAATGAGCAGTTCTTC
NA	TRBV5-1	TRBJ2-5	NA	CASSSDTIGETQYF	TGCGCCAGCAGCTCGGACACTATTGGGGAGACCCAGTACTTC
TRBD1	TRBV9	TRBJ2-1	NA	CASNTPGQGPYNEQFF	TGTGCCAGCAACACCCCGGGACAGGGCCCCTACAATGAGCAGTTCTTC
NA	TRBV29-1	TRBJ2-3	NA	CSVGTSSTDTQYF	TGCAGCGTTGGGACTTCTAGCACAGATACGCAGTATTTT
TRBD2	TRBV6-4	TRBJ2-1	few	CASSRTSGSSDEQFF	TGTGCCAGCAGCAGGACTAGCGGGAGTTCGGATGAGCAGTTCTTC
TRBD2	TRBV29-1	TRBJ2-3	NA	CSVVGREASHSQYF	TGCAGCGTTGTGGGGCGGGAGGCCTCACATTCGCAGTATTTT
NA	TRBV27	TRBJ1-5	NA	CASSYRYGQPQNF	TGTGCCAGCAGTTACAGGTACGGGCAGCCCCAGAATTTT